This T cell receptor beta chain was recovered during a study of cytomegalovirus exposure and HLA in healthy donors. Regarding this clone: The antigen is unknown.

Clones were sequenced by immunoSEQ multiplex PCR, and TCRdb holds only the in-frame ones, with some missing. Altogether about 120,000 clones are present, around 90% being singletons, with the ten largest covering under 2%. Study-wide results and caveats: With high specificity and sensitivity, the classifier reportedly diagnosed cytomegalovirus status. The listing of roughly 160 TCR beta chains classed them as cytomegalovirus-associated. In the roughly 130 validation repertoires, a later analysis found that first-cohort TCR clusters tended to co-occur.

The CDR3 spans 14 residues. Germline CDR1 MDHEN, CDR2 SYDVKM. V lost 5 bases to trimming and J lost 4 bases; unmatched junction nucleotides: 7. The rearrangement uses TRBV28 and TRBJ1-2, with 7 bases matching TRBD1. The sequencing input was PBMCs. The sequence was obtained from a woman younger than 35 in good health and CMV-seronegative. The CDR3 protein is CASSPQTGLYGYTF. The CDR3 coding sequence is TGTGCCAGCAGTCCCCAGACAGGGCTCTATGGCTACACCTTC.